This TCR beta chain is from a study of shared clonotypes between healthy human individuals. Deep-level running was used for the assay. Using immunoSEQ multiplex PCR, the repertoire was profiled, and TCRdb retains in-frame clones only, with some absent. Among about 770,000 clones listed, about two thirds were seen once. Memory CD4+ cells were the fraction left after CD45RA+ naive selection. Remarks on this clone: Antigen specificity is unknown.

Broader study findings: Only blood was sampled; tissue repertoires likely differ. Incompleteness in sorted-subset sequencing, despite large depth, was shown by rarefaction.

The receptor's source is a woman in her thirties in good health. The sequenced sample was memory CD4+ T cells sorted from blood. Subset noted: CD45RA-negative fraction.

The CDR3 nucleotides are TGTGCCAGCAATCAGGGAGGGAAAAACATTCAGTACTTC. Protein: CASNQGGKNIQYF. The chain combines TRBV27 with TRBJ2-4; 7 nucleotides line up with TRBD2. CDR1 MNHEY and CDR2 SMNVEV come from the germline V gene (reference sequence). The CDR3 loop spans 13 amino acids. With V trimmed by 7 bases and J by 4 bases, 4 bases remained unmatched.